This T cell receptor (beta chain) was obtained from a study of blood T cell repertoires in COVID-19. The germline CDR1 and CDR2 sequences are KGHSH and LQKENI. The trim removed 1 base at V and 5 bases at J, leaving 7 bases unmatched. The CDR3 spans 15 residues. Data came from immunoSEQ multiplex PCR; TCRdb stores just in-frame clones and leaves some out. The profile covers a few hundred thousand clones, with approximately 84% appearing a single time and under 1.3% taken by the ten largest. V is TRBV18 and J is TRBJ1-1, with 7 bases identical to TRBD1. This TCR was recovered from a woman aged 25 to 39 who had recovered from COVID-19. Sequencing was done on a sample of PBMCs or T cells enriched from blood (not recorded which). CDR3 in amino acids: CASSPRDQGGTEAFF. The CDR3 region has the DNA TGTGCCAGCTCACCACGGGACCAGGGGGGAACTGAAGCTTTCTTT. Filled out from reference TRBV18 and TRBJ1-1, the complete variable domain reads NAGVMQNPRHLVRRRGQEARLRCSPMKGHSHVYWYRQLPEEGLKFMVYLQKENIIDESGMPKERFSAEFPKEGPSILRIQQVVRGDSAAYFCASSPRDQGGTEAFFGQGTRLTVV.